What follows describes a single T cell receptor (beta chain). These data belong to a study of blood T cells in healthy people across ages. This CDR3 region has 14 residues. Losses at the gene ends were 2 bases for V and 5 bases for J; bases not matched to a gene: 8. The germline V gene has CDR1 DFQATT and CDR2 SNEGSKA (reference sequence). Alongside a J-beta primer mix, a sample-barcoded 5' primer served in a second PCR lasting 7 to 11 cycles. All samples gave at least 3 million CDR3-containing paired-end reads. One entry per CDR3 protein results from TCRdb running MiXCR on the 5' RACE reads. In the table there are about 640,000 distinct CDR3 sequences, under 65% of which are singletons. Donors were healthy Caucasian individuals from Russia aged about 6 to 90. Peripheral blood from each donor was collected in a volume of approximately 9.5 milliliters.

Sequenced input: blood. V usage is TRBV20-1 and J usage is TRBJ2-5; TRBD1 agrees at 7 bases. This sequence was found in a man in his sixties in good health. As DNA, the CDR3 is TGCAGTGCTAGACTAAACAGGGGTGGGGAGACCCAGTACTTC. Amino acid sequence: CSARLNRGGETQYF.